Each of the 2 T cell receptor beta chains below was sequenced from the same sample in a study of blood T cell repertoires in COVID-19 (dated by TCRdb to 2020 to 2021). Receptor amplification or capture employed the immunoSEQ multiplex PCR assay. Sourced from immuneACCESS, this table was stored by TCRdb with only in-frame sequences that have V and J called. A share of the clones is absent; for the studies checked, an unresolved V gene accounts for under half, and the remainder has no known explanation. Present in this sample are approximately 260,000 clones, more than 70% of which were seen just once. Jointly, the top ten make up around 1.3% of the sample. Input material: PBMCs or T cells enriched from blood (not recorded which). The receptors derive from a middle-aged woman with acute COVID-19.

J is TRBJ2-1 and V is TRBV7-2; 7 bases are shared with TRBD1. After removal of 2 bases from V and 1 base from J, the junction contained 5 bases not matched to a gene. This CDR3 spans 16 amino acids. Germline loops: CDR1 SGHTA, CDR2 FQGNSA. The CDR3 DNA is TGTGCCAGCAGCTTATTTGTGACAGGGTCCTACAATGAGCAGTTCTTC. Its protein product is CASSLFVTGSYNEQFF. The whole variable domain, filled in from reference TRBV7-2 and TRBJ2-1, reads GAGVSQSPSNKVTEKGKDVELRCDPISGHTALYWYRQSLGQGLEFLIYFQGNSAPDKSGLPSDRFSAERTGGSVSTLTIQRTQQEDSAVYLCASSLFVTGSYNEQFFGPGTRLTVL.

CDR3 region: CASIGQGNTGELFF. In DNA, the CDR3 is TGCGCCAGCATCGGACAAGGGAACACCGGGGAGCTGTTTTTT. The chain has TRBV5-1 and TRBJ2-2, with D tentatively TRBD1 (5 bases). V lost 6 bases, J lost 1 base, and 10 bases lay in between. The CDR3 spans 14 residues. Germline-derived CDR1 and CDR2 are SGHRS and YFSETQ.